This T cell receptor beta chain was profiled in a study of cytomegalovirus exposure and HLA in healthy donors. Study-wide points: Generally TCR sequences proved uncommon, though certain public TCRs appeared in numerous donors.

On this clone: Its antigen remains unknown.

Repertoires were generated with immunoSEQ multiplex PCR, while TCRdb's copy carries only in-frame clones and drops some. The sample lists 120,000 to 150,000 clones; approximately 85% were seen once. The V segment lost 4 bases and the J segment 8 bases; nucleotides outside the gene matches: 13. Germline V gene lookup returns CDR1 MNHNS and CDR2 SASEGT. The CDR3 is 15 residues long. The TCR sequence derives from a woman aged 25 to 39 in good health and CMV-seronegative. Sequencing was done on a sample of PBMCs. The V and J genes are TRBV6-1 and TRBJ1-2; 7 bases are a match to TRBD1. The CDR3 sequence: CASSVESGQLGGYTF. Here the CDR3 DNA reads TGTGCCAGCAGTGTAGAATCGGGACAGTTGGGGGGCTACACCTTC.